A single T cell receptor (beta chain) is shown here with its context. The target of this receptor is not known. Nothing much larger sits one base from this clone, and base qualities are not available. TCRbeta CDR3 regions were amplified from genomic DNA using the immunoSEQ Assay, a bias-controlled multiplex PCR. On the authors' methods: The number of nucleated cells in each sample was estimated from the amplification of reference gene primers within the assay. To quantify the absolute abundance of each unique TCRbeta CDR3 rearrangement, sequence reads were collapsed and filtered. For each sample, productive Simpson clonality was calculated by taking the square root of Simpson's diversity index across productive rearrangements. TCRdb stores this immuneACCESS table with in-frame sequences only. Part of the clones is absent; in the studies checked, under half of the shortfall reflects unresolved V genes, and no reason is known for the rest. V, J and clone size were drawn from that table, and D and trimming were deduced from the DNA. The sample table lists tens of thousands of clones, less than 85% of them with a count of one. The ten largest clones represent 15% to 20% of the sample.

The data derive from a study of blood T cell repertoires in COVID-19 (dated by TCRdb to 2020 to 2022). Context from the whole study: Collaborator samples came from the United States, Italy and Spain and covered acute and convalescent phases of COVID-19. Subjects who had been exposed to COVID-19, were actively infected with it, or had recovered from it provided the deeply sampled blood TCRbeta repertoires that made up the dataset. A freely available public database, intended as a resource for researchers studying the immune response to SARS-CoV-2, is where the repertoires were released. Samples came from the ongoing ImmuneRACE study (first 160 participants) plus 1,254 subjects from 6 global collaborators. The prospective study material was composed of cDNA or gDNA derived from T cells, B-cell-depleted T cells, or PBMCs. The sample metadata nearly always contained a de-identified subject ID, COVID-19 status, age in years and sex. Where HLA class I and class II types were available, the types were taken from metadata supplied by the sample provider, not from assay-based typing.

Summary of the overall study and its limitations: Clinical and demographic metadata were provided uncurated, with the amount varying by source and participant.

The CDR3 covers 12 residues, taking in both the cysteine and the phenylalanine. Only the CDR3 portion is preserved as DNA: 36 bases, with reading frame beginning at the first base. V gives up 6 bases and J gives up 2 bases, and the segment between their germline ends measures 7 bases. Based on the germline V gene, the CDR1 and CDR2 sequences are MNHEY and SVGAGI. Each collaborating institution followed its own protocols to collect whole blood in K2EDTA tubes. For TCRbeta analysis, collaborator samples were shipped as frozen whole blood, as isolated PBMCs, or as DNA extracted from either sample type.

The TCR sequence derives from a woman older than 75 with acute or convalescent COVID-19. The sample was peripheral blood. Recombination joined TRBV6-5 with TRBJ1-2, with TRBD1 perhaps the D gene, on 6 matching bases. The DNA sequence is TGTGCCAGCAGGACAGGAAACTATGGCTACACCTTC. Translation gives CASRTGNYGYTF.